This is a list of T cell receptor beta chains from one sample in a study of control samples from healthy donors and cancer patients. Generated by immunoSEQ multiplex PCR, the TCRdb table keeps only in-frame clones and is missing some. The sample yields around 50,000 clones, approximately 89% seen once. Material: PBMCs. These TCRs come from a man younger than 45 with colorectal cancer. The conserved cysteine and the conserved F or W are not part of the CDR3 here. Each record gives: V gene, J gene, D gene, CDR3 protein. The D gene is left open where the match is weak.

>TRBV24-1|TRBJ2-1|-
ATSDFGGGEQF
>TRBV7-8|TRBJ2-3|-
ASSLVPGTDTQY
>TRBV19|TRBJ1-5|-
ASSSQGSRQPQH
>TRBV30|TRBJ1-2|-
AWSSSGGYT
>TRBV6-5|TRBJ2-4|TRBD1
ASSYGTGVAKNIQY
>TRBV4-2|TRBJ2-2|TRBD2
ASSLGLAGGTNTGELF
>TRBV5-5|TRBJ1-5|TRBD1
ASSLGQGALPSNQPQH
>TRBV19|TRBJ1-4|TRBD1
ASSIGQGAFEKLF
>TRBV7-2|TRBJ1-4|TRBD1
ASSLNTGGNEKLF
>TRBV19|TRBJ2-2|-
ASGKQTNTGELF
>TRBV29-1|TRBJ2-3|TRBD2
SVPPGGLTGDTQY
>TRBV19|TRBJ1-2|TRBD1
ASSTQGARVYGYT